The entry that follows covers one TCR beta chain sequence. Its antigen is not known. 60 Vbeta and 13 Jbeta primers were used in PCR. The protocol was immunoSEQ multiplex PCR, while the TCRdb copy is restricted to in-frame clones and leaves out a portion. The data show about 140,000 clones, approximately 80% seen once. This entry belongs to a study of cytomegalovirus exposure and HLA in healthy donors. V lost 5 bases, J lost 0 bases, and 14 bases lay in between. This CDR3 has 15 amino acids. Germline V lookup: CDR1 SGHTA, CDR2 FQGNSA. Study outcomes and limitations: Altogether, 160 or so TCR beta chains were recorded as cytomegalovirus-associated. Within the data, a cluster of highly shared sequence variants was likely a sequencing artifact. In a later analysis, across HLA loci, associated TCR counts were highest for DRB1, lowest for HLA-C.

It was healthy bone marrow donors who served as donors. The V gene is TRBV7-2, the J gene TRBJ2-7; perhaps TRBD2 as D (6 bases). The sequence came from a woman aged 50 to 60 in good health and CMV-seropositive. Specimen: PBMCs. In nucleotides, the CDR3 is TGTGCCAGCAGCGCTGGGGGGTATACCTCCTACGAGCAGTACTTC. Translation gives CASSAGGYTSYEQYF.